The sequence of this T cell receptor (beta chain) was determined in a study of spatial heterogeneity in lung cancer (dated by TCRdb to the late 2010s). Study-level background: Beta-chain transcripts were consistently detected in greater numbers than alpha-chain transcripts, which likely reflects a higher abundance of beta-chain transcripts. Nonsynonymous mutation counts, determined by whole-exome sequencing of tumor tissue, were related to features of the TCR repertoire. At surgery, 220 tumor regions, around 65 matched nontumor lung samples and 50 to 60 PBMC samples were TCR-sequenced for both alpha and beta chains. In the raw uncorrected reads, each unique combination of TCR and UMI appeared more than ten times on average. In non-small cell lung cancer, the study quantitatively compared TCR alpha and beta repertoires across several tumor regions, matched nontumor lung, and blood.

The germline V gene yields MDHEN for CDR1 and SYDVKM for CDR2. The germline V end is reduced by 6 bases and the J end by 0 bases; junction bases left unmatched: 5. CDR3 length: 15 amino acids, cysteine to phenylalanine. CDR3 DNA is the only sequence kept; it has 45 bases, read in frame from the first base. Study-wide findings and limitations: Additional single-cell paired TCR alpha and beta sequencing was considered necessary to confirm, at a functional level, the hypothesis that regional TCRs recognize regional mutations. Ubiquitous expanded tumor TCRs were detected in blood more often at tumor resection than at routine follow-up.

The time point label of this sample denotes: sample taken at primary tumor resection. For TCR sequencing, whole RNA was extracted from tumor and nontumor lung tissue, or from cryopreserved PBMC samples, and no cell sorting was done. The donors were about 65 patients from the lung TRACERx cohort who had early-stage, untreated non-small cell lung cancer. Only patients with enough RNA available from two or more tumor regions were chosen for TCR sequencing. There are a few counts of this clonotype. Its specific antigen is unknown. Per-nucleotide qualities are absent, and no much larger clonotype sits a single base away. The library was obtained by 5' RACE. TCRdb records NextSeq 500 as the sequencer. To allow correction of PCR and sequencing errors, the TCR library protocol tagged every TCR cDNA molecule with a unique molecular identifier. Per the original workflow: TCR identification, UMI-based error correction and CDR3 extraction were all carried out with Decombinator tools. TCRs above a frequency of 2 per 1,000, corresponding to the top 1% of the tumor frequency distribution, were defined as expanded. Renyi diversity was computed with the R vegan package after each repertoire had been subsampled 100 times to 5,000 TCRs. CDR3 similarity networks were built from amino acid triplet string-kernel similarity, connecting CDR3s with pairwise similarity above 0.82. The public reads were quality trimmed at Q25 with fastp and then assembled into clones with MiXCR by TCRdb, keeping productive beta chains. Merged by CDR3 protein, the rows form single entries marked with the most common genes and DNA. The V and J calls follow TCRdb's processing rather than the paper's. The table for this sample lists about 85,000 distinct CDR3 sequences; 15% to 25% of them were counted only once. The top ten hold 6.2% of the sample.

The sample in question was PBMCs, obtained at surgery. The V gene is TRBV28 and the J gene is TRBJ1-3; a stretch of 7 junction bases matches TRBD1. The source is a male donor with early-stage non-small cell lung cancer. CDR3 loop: CASRVPGGSGNTIYF. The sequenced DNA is TGTGCCAGCAGGGTACCAGGGGGCTCTGGAAACACCATATATTTT.